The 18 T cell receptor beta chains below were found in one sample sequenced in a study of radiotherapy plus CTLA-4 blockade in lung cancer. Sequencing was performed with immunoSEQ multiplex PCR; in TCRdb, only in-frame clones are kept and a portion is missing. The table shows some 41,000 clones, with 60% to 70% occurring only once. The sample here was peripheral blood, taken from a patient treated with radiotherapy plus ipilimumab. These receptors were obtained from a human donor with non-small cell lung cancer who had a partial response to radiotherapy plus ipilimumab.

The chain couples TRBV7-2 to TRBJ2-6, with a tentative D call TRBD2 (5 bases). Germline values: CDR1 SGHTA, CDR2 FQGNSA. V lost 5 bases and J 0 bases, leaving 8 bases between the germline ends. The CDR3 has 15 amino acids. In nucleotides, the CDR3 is TGTGCCAGCAGCCCGGGGAACTCTGGGGCCAACGTCCTGACTTTC. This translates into CASSPGNSGANVLTF.

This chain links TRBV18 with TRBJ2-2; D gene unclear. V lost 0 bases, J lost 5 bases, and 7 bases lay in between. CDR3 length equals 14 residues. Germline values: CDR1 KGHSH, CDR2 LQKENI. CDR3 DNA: TGTGCCAGCTCACCACCGTCGCGGACCGGGGAGCTGTTTTTT. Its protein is CASSPPSRTGELFF.

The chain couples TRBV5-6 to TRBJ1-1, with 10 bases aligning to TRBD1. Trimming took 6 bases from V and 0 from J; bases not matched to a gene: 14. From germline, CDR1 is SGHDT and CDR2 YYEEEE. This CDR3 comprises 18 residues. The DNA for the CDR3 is TGTGCCAGCACCCCTGGGACAGGGGCATATGGAATGAACACTGAAGCTTTCTTT. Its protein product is CASTPGTGAYGMNTEAFF. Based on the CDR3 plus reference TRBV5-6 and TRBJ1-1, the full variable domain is DAGVTQSPTHLIKTRGQQVTLRCSPKSGHDTVSWYQQALGQGPQFIFQYYEEEERQRGNFPDRFSGHQFPNYSSELNVNALLLGDSALYLCASTPGTGAYGMNTEAFFGQGTRLTVV.

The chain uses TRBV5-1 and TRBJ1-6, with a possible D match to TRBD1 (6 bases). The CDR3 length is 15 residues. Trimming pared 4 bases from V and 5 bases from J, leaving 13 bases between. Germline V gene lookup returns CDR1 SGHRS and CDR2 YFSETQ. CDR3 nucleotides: TGCGCCAGCAGCCTCACAGGGCCGGATAATTCACCCCTCCACTTT. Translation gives CASSLTGPDNSPLHF.

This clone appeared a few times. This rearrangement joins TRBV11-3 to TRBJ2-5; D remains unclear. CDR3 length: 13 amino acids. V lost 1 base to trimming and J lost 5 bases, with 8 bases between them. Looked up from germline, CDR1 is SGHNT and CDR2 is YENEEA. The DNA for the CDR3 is TGTGCCAGCAGCTTAGGCCCCAGGGAGACCCAGTACTTC. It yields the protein CASSLGPRETQYF.

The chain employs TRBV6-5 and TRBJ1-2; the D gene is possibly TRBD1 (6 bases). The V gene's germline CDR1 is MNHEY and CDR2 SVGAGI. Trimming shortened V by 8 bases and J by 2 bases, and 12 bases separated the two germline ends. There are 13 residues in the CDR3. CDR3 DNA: TGTGCCAGCTCCCGGACAGTGAACTATGGCTACACCTTC. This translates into CASSRTVNYGYTF.

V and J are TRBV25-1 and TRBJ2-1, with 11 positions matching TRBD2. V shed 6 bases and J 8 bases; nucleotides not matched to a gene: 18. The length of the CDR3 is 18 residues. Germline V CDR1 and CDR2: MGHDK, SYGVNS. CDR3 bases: TGTGCCAGCAGCGCCACCACCCGGCCTAGCGGGAGGCTGTATGAGCAGTTCTTC. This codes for CASSATTRPSGRLYEQFF.

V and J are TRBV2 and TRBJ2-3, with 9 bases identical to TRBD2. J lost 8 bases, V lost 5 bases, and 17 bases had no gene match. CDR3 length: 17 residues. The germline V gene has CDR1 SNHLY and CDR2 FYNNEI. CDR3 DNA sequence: TGTGCCAGCAGTACCTTCGCGGGGGGGCAGACCTTTGGTACGCAGTATTTT. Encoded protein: CASSTFAGGQTFGTQYF.

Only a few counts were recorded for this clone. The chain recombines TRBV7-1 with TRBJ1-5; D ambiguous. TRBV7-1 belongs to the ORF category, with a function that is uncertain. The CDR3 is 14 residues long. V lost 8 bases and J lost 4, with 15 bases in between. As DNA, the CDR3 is TGTGCCAGCTGCCGGGAACCACAAAATCAGCCCCAGCATTTT. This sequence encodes CASCREPQNQPQHF.

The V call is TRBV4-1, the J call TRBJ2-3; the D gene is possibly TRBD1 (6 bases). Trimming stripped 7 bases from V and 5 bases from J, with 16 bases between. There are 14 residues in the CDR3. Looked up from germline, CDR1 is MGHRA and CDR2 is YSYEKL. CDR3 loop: CASKHREGGDTQYF. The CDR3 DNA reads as TGCGCCAGCAAGCACAGGGAAGGAGGAGATACGCAGTATTTT.

In nucleotides, the CDR3 is TGTGCCAGCAGCCAGGGACAGGGGTTTAGGAATGAGCAGTTCTTC. This sequence encodes CASSQGQGFRNEQFF. The chain is built from TRBV5-5 and TRBJ2-1, with TRBD1 matching 10 bases. V dropped 4 bases and J dropped 7; count of bases not matched to a gene: 8. The germline V gene encodes CDR1 SGHKS and CDR2 YYEKEE (reference sequence). This CDR3 has 15 residues.

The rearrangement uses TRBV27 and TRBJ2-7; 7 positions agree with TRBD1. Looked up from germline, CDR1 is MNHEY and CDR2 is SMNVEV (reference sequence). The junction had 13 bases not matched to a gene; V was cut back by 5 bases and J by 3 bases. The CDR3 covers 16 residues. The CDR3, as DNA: TGTGCCAGCAGTCTGGGACAGACTCTTCCCTTCTACGAGCAGTACTTC. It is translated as CASSLGQTLPFYEQYF.

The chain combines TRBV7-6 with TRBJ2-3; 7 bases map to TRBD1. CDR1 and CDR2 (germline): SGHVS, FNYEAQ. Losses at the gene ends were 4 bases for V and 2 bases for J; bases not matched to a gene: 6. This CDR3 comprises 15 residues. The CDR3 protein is CASSSRDRPTDTQYF. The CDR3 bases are TGTGCCAGCAGCTCGAGGGACAGACCCACAGATACGCAGTATTTT.

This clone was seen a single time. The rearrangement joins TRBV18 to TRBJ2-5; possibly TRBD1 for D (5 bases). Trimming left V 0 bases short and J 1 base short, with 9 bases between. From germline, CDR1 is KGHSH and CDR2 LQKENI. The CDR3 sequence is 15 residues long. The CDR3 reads CASSPPDTPQETQYF. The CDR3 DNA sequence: TGTGCCAGCTCACCACCGGACACCCCCCAAGAGACCCAGTACTTC.

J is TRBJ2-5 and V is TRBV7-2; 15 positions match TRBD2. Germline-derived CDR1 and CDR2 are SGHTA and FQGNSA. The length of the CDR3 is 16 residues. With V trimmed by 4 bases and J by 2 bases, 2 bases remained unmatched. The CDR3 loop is CASSSGTSGGQETQYF. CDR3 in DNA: TGTGCCAGCAGCTCCGGGACTAGCGGGGGGCAAGAGACCCAGTACTTC.

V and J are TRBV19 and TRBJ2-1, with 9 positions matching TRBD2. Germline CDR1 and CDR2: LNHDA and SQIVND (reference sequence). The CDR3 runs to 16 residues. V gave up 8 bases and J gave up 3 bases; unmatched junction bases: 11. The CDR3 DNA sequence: TGTGCCAGTGCCGCGACCCGGACTAGCGTCTACAATGAGCAGTTCTTC. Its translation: CASAATRTSVYNEQFF.

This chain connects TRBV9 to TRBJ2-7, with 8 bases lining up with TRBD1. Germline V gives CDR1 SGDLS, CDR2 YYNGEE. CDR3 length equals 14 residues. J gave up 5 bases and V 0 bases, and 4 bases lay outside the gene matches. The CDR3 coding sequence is TGTGCCAGCAGCGTAGAAGGCAGGGGGCACGAGCAGTACTTC. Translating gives CASSVEGRGHEQYF.

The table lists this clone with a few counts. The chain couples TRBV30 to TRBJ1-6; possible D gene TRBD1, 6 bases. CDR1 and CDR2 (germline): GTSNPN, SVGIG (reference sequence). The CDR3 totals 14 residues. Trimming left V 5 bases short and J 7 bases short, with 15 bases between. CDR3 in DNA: TGTGCCTGGCACGGACAGTCCAACAATTCACCCCTCCACTTT. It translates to CAWHGQSNNSPLHF.